Below are 6 T cell receptor beta chains sequenced from a single sample in a study of metastatic and nonmetastatic thyroid tumors. No patient had received any treatment before thyroid surgery. TCRdb reanalyzed the PCR reads via MiXCR. Of tens of thousands of clones in the sample, approximately 20% are singletons; the top ten hold 15% to 20%. Sequencing was done on a sample of blood. Receptors originate from a female donor with papillary thyroid cancer or a benign thyroid nodule (not recorded which). Some clones in this sample may be carry-over from other donors' samples.

In this sample, this clone turned up many times. The chain joins TRBV2 to TRBJ2-1; 8 positions agree with TRBD2. Trimming at V came to 11 bases and at J to 0 bases, leaving 6 bases not matched to a gene. CDR1 and CDR2 from the germline V gene are SNHLY and FYNNEI. The CDR3 spans 14 residues. The CDR3 DNA is TGTGCCGGACAGCGGGAGAGCTCCTACAATGAGCAGTTCTTC. It translates to CAGQRESSYNEQFF. Filled out from reference TRBV2 and TRBJ2-1, the complete variable domain reads EPEVTQTPSHQVTQMGQEVILRCVPISNHLYFYWYRQILGQKVEFLVSFYNNEISEKSEIFDDQFSVERPDGSNFTLKIRSTKLEDSAMYFCAGQRESSYNEQFFGPGTRLTVL.

The chain recombines TRBV6-5 with TRBJ2-5, with 9 nucleotides matching TRBD1. V lost 1 base, J lost 5 bases, and 8 bases stayed unmatched. This CDR3 has 16 residues. Germline V lookup: CDR1 MNHEY, CDR2 SVGAGI. The CDR3 DNA reads as TGTGCCAGCAGTTACTTTGGACAGGGGAGAGGGGAGACCCAGTACTTC. It codes for CASSYFGQGRGETQYF.

This clone was observed a few times. A read error may explain this, as a much larger clone is one base away. J is TRBJ2-3 and V is TRBV4-2, with D perhaps TRBD1 (5 bases). CDR3 length: 16 amino acids. Germline V lookup: CDR1 LGHNA, CDR2 YNFKEQ. CDR3 in amino acids: CASSQVGDSYTGTQYF. The CDR3 DNA reads TGTGCCAGCAGCCAAGTTGGGGATTCCTACACAGGTACGCAGTATTTT.

This clone has a count of ten or more. This chain uses TRBV4-2 with TRBJ2-7, with a weak D call TRBD2 (5 bases). V was shortened by 0 bases and J by 7 bases, with 7 bases between the two germline ends. This CDR3 has 12 amino acids. Germline CDR1 and CDR2: LGHNA and YNFKEQ. The chain's CDR3 is CASSQDGREQYF. The CDR3 DNA is TGTGCCAGCAGCCAAGATGGGAGAGAGCAGTACTTC.

This clone was seen a handful of times. This chain links TRBV6-1 with TRBJ2-1; D unresolved. Per the germline V gene, CDR1 is MNHNS and CDR2 is SASEGT. Trimming left V 6 bases short and J 9 bases short, with 9 bases between. There are 11 residues in the CDR3. CDR3 sequence: CASSLNSEQFF. DNA of the CDR3: TGTGCCAGCAGCTTGAATAGTGAGCAGTTCTTC.

This clone showed up many times. The chain carries TRBV10-3 and TRBJ2-7; 7 nucleotides line up with TRBD2. V lost 7 bases and J lost 0; bases outside the gene matches: 6. Germline V gene data show CDR1 as ENHRY and CDR2 as SYGVKD. The CDR3 has 14 amino acids. The CDR3 region is CAITRGESSYEQYF. The CDR3 nucleotides read TGTGCCATCACCCGGGGGGAGAGCTCCTACGAGCAGTACTTC.